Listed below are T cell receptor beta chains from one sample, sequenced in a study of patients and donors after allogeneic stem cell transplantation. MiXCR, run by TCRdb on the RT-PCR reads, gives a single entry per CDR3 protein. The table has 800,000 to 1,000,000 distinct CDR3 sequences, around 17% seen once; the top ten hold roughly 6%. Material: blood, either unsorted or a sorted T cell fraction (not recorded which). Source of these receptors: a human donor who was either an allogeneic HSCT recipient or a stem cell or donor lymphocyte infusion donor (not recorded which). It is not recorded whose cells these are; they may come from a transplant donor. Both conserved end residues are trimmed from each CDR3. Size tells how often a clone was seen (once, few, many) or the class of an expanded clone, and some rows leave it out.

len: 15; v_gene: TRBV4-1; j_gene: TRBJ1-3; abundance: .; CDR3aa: ASSQNPGQHSGNTIY
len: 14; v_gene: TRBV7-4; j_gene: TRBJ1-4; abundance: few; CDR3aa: ASSLDRVATNEKLF
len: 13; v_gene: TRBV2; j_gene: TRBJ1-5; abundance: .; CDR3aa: ASSEAGVGNQPQH
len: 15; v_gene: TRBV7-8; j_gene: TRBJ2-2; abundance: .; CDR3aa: ASSSQRTGSNTGELF
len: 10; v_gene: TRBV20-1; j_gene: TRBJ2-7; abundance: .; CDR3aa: SAPGSSYEQY
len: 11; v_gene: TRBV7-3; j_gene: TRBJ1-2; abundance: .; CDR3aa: ASSLTVGDGYT
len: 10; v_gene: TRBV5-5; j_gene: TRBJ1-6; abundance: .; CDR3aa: ASNTVDSPLH
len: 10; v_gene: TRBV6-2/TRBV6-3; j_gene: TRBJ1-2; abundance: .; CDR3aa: ASGQGARGYT
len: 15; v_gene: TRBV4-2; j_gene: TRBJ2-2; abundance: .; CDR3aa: ASSQRLAGGLTGELF
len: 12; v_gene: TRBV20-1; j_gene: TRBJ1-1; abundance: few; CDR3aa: SAGGTVLNTEAF
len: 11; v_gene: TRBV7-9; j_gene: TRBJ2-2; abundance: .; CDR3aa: ATETGFTGELF
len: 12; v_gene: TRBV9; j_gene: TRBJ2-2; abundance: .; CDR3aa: ASSVGGAGGELF
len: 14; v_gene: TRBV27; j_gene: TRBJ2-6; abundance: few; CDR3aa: ASSLKNRVGANVLT
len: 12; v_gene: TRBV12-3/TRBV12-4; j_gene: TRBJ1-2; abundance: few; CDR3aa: ASTLDRALYGYT
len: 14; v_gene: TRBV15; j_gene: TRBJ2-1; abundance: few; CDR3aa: ATSRGGGSSLNEQF
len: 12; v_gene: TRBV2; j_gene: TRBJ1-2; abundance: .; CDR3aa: ASSEEGTGHGYT
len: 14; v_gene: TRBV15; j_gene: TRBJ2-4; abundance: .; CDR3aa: ATSRARLAGQNIQY
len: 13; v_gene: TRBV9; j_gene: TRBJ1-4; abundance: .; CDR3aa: ASSPRTGYEEKLF
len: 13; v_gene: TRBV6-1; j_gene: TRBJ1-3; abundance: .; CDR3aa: ASSGRLGFGNTIY